These 18 T cell receptor beta chains were sequenced from one sample in a study of regulatory T cells in long-lasting Graves disease. Combining iRepertoire HTBI primers with Arm-PCR of CDR3 regions, the authors built TCR beta libraries. TCRdb reprocessed the multiplex PCR reads via MiXCR and lists one record per CDR3 protein. The profile shows around 460,000 distinct CDR3 sequences, 22% of them singletons. The sample's time point: persistent/refractory GD, antithyroid drugs over 5 years with positive TRAb. Following extraction of RNA from PBMCs, that RNA was used to make the TCR library. The sample consisted of peripheral blood mononuclear cells (PBMCs), taken when the disease was refractory, from a patient treated with antithyroid drugs. These receptors all come from a female donor with Graves disease.

This clonotype has a handful of counts. V is TRBV14 and J is TRBJ2-2; D call uncertain. V lost 8 bases and J 0 bases, leaving 7 bases between the germline ends. The germline gives CDR1 SGHDN, CDR2 FVKESK. CDR3 length equals 13 residues. The CDR3 loop reads CASRTANTGELFF. The CDR3 DNA follows: TGTGCCAGCCGGACGGCGAACACCGGGGAGCTGTTTTTT.

This clonotype was seen ten or more times. The V gene is TRBV28, the J gene TRBJ2-5; 7 bases fit TRBD2. Germline V CDR1 and CDR2: MDHEN, SYDVKM. The trim removed 5 bases at V and 5 bases at J, leaving 8 bases unmatched. The CDR3 length is 14 residues. The CDR3 protein is CASSPPHGRETQYF. CDR3 in DNA: TGTGCCAGCAGTCCCCCGCACGGGAGGGAGACCCAGTACTTC. Using reference TRBV28 and TRBJ2-5 for the parts outside the CDR3, the full variable domain is DVKVTQSSRYLVKRTGEKVFLECVQDMDHENMFWYRQDPGLGLRLIYFSYDVKMKEKGDIPEGYSVSREKKERFSLILESASTNQTSMYLCASSPPHGRETQYFGPGTRLLVL.

The chain is built from TRBV3-1 and TRBJ1-3, with 8 nucleotides matching TRBD1. V lost 3 bases and J lost 13; bases outside the gene matches: 17. Germline CDR1 and CDR2: LGHDT and YNNKEL (reference sequence). The CDR3 extends over 16 amino acids. CDR3 protein: CASSHSSGQASSTIYF. In DNA form, the CDR3 reads TGTGCCAGCAGCCATTCCTCGGGACAGGCCAGCTCGACAATATATTTT.

This clonotype was recorded many times. The chain combines TRBV7-2 with TRBJ1-6, with TRBD1 matching 11 bases. Germline V lookup: CDR1 SGHTA, CDR2 FQGNSA. The CDR3 contains 14 residues. V was pared by 5 bases and J by 10 bases, with 4 bases of the junction left unmatched. CDR3 nucleotide sequence: TGTGCCAGCAGCGGGGACAGGGGGGAGTCACCCCTCCACTTT. It is translated as CASSGDRGESPLHF.

This clonotype was recorded at least ten times. The J gene is TRBJ1-1, the V gene TRBV7-2, with 7 nucleotides matching TRBD1. In germline, CDR1 is SGHTA, CDR2 FQGNSA. The J segment lost 3 bases and the V segment lost 5 bases, leaving 6 bases of the junction unmatched. This CDR3 region has 14 residues. The CDR3 sequence is CASSTRQGHTEAFF. CDR3 nucleotide sequence: TGTGCCAGCAGCACCCGACAGGGCCACACTGAAGCTTTCTTT.

This clonotype was detected only a few times. The chain uses TRBV7-9 and TRBJ1-6; no clear D. In germline, CDR1 is SEHNR, CDR2 FQNEAQ (reference sequence). This CDR3 region has 15 residues. Between the trimmed V and J ends, which lost 2 bases and 6 bases, there was a span of 11 bases. This chain's CDR3 is CASSLRPDGNSPLHF. CDR3 sequence (DNA): TGTGCCAGCAGCTTAAGGCCAGACGGTAATTCACCCCTCCACTTT.

This clonotype has ten or more counts. CDR3 protein: CASSSRVLSYEQYF. DNA of the CDR3: TGTGCCAGCAGTTCCAGGGTTCTCTCCTACGAGCAGTACTTC. The chain has TRBV6-5 and TRBJ2-7, with a tentative D call TRBD1 (5 bases). From germline, CDR1 is MNHEY and CDR2 SVGAGI. V lost 4 bases, J lost 0 bases, and 10 bases lay in between. The CDR3 has 14 amino acids.

This clonotype was counted many times. The chain links TRBV28 to TRBJ2-5; a possible D gene is TRBD2 (6 bases). This CDR3 spans 12 amino acids. Trimming removed 6 bases at V and 4 bases at J, with 9 bases between. CDR1 is MDHEN, CDR2 SYDVKM, per germline. CDR3 residues: CASRWGVETQYF. As DNA, the CDR3 is TGTGCCAGCAGATGGGGGGTAGAGACCCAGTACTTC.

Concerning this clonotype: This may stem from a read error, because a much larger clone lies one nucleotide away. V gene TRBV7-2 combines with J gene TRBJ2-7; 7 bases are shared with TRBD2. CDR3 size: 14 residues. Germline V gene lookup returns CDR1 SGHTA and CDR2 FQGNSA. CDR3 sequence (DNA): TGTGTCAGCAGCTTAAGCCGGGGGGCCTACGAGCAGTACTTC. It translates to CVSSLSRGAYEQYF.

At least ten counts were recorded for this clonotype. The V gene is TRBV3-1, the J gene TRBJ2-7; no reliable D call. Trimming removed 3 bases from V and 3 bases from J, with 3 bases in between. Per germline, CDR1 LGHDT and CDR2 YNNKEL (reference sequence). CDR3 length: 11 amino acids. The DNA of the CDR3 is TGTGCCAGCAGCCAGGGCTACGAGCAGTACTTC. It encodes CASSQGYEQYF.

CDR3 in DNA: TGTGCCTGGAGTGTAGACAGCAAATTTAATCAGCCCCAGCATTTT. This encodes CAWSVDSKFNQPQHF. V is TRBV30 and J is TRBJ1-5, with TRBD1 as a possible D gene (5 bases). Germline V gene sequence: CDR1 GTSNPN, CDR2 SVGIG (reference sequence). With 0 bases removed from V and 4 bases from J, the gap between germline ends came to 13 bases. The CDR3 extends over 15 amino acids.

This clonotype has ten or more counts. The V and J genes are TRBV9 and TRBJ2-7; D gene uncertain. Germline loops: CDR1 SGDLS, CDR2 YYNGEE. The CDR3 is 14 residues long. The V gene lost 4 bases and the J gene lost 3 bases, with 14 bases spanning the gap. CDR3 protein: CASSFEVRGYEQYF. Written as DNA, the CDR3 is TGTGCCAGCAGCTTCGAAGTCCGCGGCTACGAGCAGTACTTC.

This clonotype was seen at least ten times. This rearrangement joins TRBV3-1 to TRBJ1-4; D gene unclear. CDR1 is LGHDT and CDR2 is YNNKEL in the germline V gene (reference sequence). V gave up 5 bases and J gave up 0 bases, with 7 bases separating them. The CDR3 is 14 amino acids. The CDR3: CASSYRATNEKLFF. DNA for the CDR3: TGTGCCAGCAGCTACAGAGCAACTAATGAAAAACTGTTTTTT. The full variable domain, in which reference TRBV3-1 and TRBJ1-4 provide the parts outside the CDR3, is DTAVSQTPKYLVTQMGNDKSIKCEQNLGHDTMYWYKQDSKKFLKIMFSYNNKELIINETVPNRFSPKSPDKAHLNLHINSLELGDSAVYFCASSYRATNEKLFFGSGTQLSVL.

This clonotype showed up many times. The rearrangement uses TRBV28 and TRBJ1-5; D is unclear. Germline CDR1 and CDR2: MDHEN and SYDVKM. The V end lost 2 bases, the J end lost 5 bases, and 4 bases lay between the germline ends. The CDR3 runs 12 residues. DNA for the CDR3: TGTGCCAGCAGTTTACCCGATCAGCCCCAGCATTTT. This encodes CASSLPDQPQHF.

In its sample, this clonotype was seen many times. V is TRBV25-1 and J is TRBJ2-5, with 9 bases matching TRBD1. This CDR3 spans 14 amino acids. Trimming took 5 bases from V and 4 from J; bases not matched to a gene: 5. Germline CDR1 and CDR2: MGHDK and SYGVNS. The DNA for the CDR3 is TGTGCCAGCAGTTTACAGGGGGCACTAGAGACCCAGTACTTC. Translated: CASSLQGALETQYF.

This clonotype occurred a few times. V and J are TRBV6-1 and TRBJ2-2; D gene uncertain. V gave up 10 bases and J gave up 4 bases, with 13 bases separating them. The germline CDR1 and CDR2 sequences are MNHNS and SASEGT. The CDR3 spans 13 residues. The CDR3 protein is CATRQASTGELFF. The DNA for the CDR3 is TGTGCCACCCGTCAAGCGAGCACCGGGGAGCTGTTTTTT.

This clonotype was counted ten times or more. The rearrangement uses TRBV29-1 and TRBJ2-7, with D perhaps TRBD1 or TRBD2 (5 bases each). Germline CDR1 reads SQVTM; CDR2 reads ANQGSEA. The CDR3 is 13 amino acids. V was pared by 4 bases and J by 7 bases, with 17 bases between. The CDR3 DNA sequence: TGCAGCGTTGTAGGACATGCCCGAGGGGAGCAGTACTTC. Translated: CSVVGHARGEQYF.

This clonotype was seen many times. V is TRBV6-1 and J is TRBJ1-2; tentative D call: TRBD1 (6 bases). The CDR3 extends over 14 amino acids. V was pared by 5 bases and J by 2 bases, with 12 bases between. From germline, CDR1 is MNHNS and CDR2 SASEGT. CDR3 bases: TGTGCCAGCAGTATCGGACAGATCAACTATGGCTACACCTTC. Amino acid sequence: CASSIGQINYGYTF.